These 20 T cell receptor beta chains share one sample of origin, sequenced in a study of T cell repertoires in cytomegalovirus infection. TCRdb analysed the reads with MiXCR anew, one entry per CDR3 protein. The sample has fewer than 1,000,000 distinct CDR3 sequences; about a third are singletons. No antigens are known for them. The sequences come from cultured CD8+ T cells from PBMCs, collected from culture after CMV antigen stimulation. These receptors were collected from a human donor in good health (CMV status not recorded). Some clones in this sample may be carry-over from other donors' samples.

Ten or more counts support this clonotype. V gene TRBV7-8 combines with J gene TRBJ1-1; D is ambiguous. CDR3 length: 15 amino acids. Germline CDR1 and CDR2: SGHVS and FQNEAQ. V lost 1 base, J lost 3 bases, and 12 bases lay in between. The CDR3 DNA is TGTGCCAGCAGCTTAGGGGTGAGGGCGGACACTGAAGCTTTCTTT. Protein sequence: CASSLGVRADTEAFF.

This sequence joins TRBV19 and TRBJ1-1; D is possibly TRBD1 (5 bases). The V end lost 10 bases, the J end lost 4 bases, and 16 bases lay between the germline ends. The germline CDR1 and CDR2 sequences are LNHDA and SQIVND (reference sequence). This CDR3 comprises 13 residues. The CDR3 sequence is CAIRAGGGTEAFF. CDR3 DNA sequence: TGTGCCATACGAGCGGGGGGAGGCACTGAAGCTTTCTTT.

The chain recombines TRBV11-3 with TRBJ2-7, with TRBD1 matching 7 bases. The CDR3 runs 14 residues. The junction had 6 bases not matched to a gene; V was cut back by 5 bases and J by 2 bases. From germline, CDR1 is SGHNT and CDR2 YENEEA. CDR3 bases: TGTGCCAGCAGCCCCCGGGACAGACCCTACGAGCAGTACGTC. This translates into CASSPRDRPYEQYV.

Only a few counts were recorded for this clonotype. The CDR3 loop is CASSLLNRGQETQYF. In DNA, the CDR3 is TGTGCCAGCAGCTTACTTAACAGGGGCCAAGAGACCCAGTACTTC. The rearrangement uses TRBV7-6 and TRBJ2-5; 7 positions match TRBD1. V trimming: 2 bases; J trimming: 1 base; junction bases outside the gene matches: 4. This CDR3 is built from 15 residues. CDR1 SGHVS and CDR2 FNYEAQ come from the germline V gene.

The chain joins TRBV15 to TRBJ1-1; D gene uncertain. The V gene's germline CDR1 is LNHNV and CDR2 YYDKDF (reference sequence). V was pared by 1 base and J by 1 base, with 19 bases between. CDR3 size: 18 residues. The CDR3 protein is CATSRVSLANFPNTEAFF. The CDR3 DNA follows: TGTGCCACCAGCAGAGTCAGTTTAGCAAACTTCCCGAACACTGAAGCTTTCTTT.

This chain connects TRBV6-2 or TRBV6-3 to TRBJ2-7; D is unclear. Germline V CDR1 and CDR2: MNHEY, SVGEGT. V was trimmed by 4 bases and J by 6 bases, leaving 10 bases between them. This CDR3 spans 12 amino acids. The CDR3 protein is CASSSDNTEQYV. The CDR3 nucleotides are TGTGCCAGCAGTTCTGACAACACCGAGCAGTACGTC.

The CDR3 reads CASSLTSGFSSYNEQFF. CDR3 nucleotides: TGTGCCAGCAGTTTGACTAGCGGGTTCTCCTCCTACAATGAGCAGTTCTTC. The chain combines TRBV27 with TRBJ2-1; 10 nucleotides match TRBD2. The CDR3 has 17 amino acids. With V trimmed by 3 bases and J by 0 bases, 5 bases remained unmatched. CDR1 is MNHEY, CDR2 SMNVEV, per germline (reference sequence).

This chain joins TRBV12-3 or TRBV12-4 and TRBJ1-5, with 8 positions matching TRBD1. This CDR3 region has 16 residues. V shed 1 base, J shed 7 bases, and the junction held 9 bases outside the gene matches. In nucleotides, the CDR3 is TGTGCCAGCAGTTTAGGCGGTCAGGGGGCATGGCAGCCCCAGCATTTT. Translated: CASSLGGQGAWQPQHF.

In its sample, this clonotype was seen many times. Given a much more abundant clone one base away, this may be a read error. V gene TRBV7-9 combines with J gene TRBJ2-3, with no clear D. V lost 5 bases and J 2 bases, leaving 2 bases between the germline ends. Germline CDR1 is SEHNR and CDR2 is FQNEAQ (reference sequence). The CDR3 consists of 11 residues. For the CDR3, the DNA is TGTGCCAGCAGCATCACAGATACGCAGTATTTT. Residues: CASSITDTQYF. The variable domain in full, with the rest retrieved from reference TRBV7-9 and TRBJ2-3, is DTGVSQNPRHKITKRGQNVTFRCDPISEHNRLYWYRQTLGQGPEFLTYFQNEAQLEKSRLLSDRFSAERPKGSFSTLEIQRTEQGDSAMYLCASSITDTQYFGPGTRLTVL.

This clonotype appeared many times. The genes are TRBV7-2 and TRBJ1-1; D might be TRBD1 (5 bases). V was clipped by 1 base and J by 5 bases, with 14 bases between them. Per germline, CDR1 SGHTA and CDR2 FQGNSA. The CDR3 sequence is 15 residues long. CDR3: CASSLVWAGGTEAFF. CDR3 sequence (DNA): TGTGCCAGCAGCTTAGTTTGGGCGGGGGGGACTGAAGCTTTCTTT.

The chain is built from TRBV5-4 and TRBJ2-1; no firm D call. The CDR3 contains 15 residues. V shed 2 bases and J shed 5 bases, with 14 bases lying between them. Germline CDR1 and CDR2: SGHNT and YYREEE (reference sequence). The CDR3 DNA sequence: TGTGCCAGCAGCTTCGGAAACCCTATAAACAATGAGCAGTTCTTC. It specifies CASSFGNPINNEQFF.

The chain carries TRBV20-1 and TRBJ2-7; D ambiguous. Germline V gene lookup returns CDR1 DFQATT and CDR2 SNEGSKA (reference sequence). This CDR3 has 14 amino acids. With 3 bases removed from V and 0 bases from J, the gap between germline ends came to 12 bases. CDR3: CSARRPDTSYEQYV. The CDR3 DNA reads as TGCAGTGCTAGGAGGCCTGACACCTCCTACGAGCAGTACGTC.

This clonotype has ten or more counts. The chain uses TRBV7-8 and TRBJ2-1, with 8 bases aligning to TRBD2. Unmatched junction bases numbered 10, after V lost 2 bases and J lost 4 bases. Germline values: CDR1 SGHVS, CDR2 FQNEAQ. The CDR3 spans 17 residues. DNA for the CDR3: TGTGCCAGCAGCTTACTCGGGGGGGCCCCACTTTACAATGAGCAGTTCTTC. As protein: CASSLLGGAPLYNEQFF.

The V call is TRBV7-1, the J call TRBJ1-4; D remains unclear. TRBV7-1 is annotated as an ORF whose role is uncertain. Between the trimmed V and J ends, which lost 8 bases and 5 bases, there was a span of 6 bases. This CDR3 has 11 amino acids. CDR3 region: CASGRNEKLFF. The CDR3 bases are TGTGCCAGCGGAAGAAATGAAAAACTGTTTTTT.

CDR3 loop: CASSSRVPLSSNEKLFF. Here the CDR3 DNA reads TGTGCCAGCAGTTCCCGGGTCCCCCTCTCATCTAATGAAAAACTGTTTTTT. The chain has TRBV27 and TRBJ1-4; no definite D call. Germline CDR1 is MNHEY and CDR2 is SMNVEV (reference sequence). The CDR3 has 17 residues. Trimming removed 4 bases at V and 3 bases at J, with 18 bases between.

This clonotype turned up a few times. J is TRBJ2-1 and V is TRBV7-9, with 7 bases matching TRBD1. V was pared by 5 bases and J by 5 bases, with 9 bases of the junction left unmatched. The CDR3 is made up of 15 amino acids. Germline CDR1 is SEHNR and CDR2 is FQNEAQ (reference sequence). The CDR3 nucleotides are TGTGCCAGCAGCCCCACGACAGGGAGCGACAATGAGCAGTTCTTC. Protein: CASSPTTGSDNEQFF.

This clonotype was seen a few times. The gene calls are TRBV9 and TRBJ1-2; no clear D gene. V lost 6 bases and J lost 0, with 18 bases in between. Germline V gene data show CDR1 as SGDLS and CDR2 as YYNGEE. The CDR3 is 16 residues long. CDR3 amino acids: CASTVGLIGANYGYTF. In DNA, the CDR3 is TGTGCCAGCACCGTGGGCCTTATAGGAGCTAACTATGGCTACACCTTC.

The CDR3 sequence is CASSGDRAETQYF. CDR3 sequence (DNA): TGTGCCAGCAGCGGGGACAGGGCGGAGACCCAGTACTTC. The chain combines TRBV7-9 with TRBJ2-5, with 9 bases matching TRBD1. Germline V CDR1 and CDR2: SEHNR, FQNEAQ (reference sequence). The CDR3 is 13 residues long. Unmatched junction bases numbered 3, after V lost 5 bases and J lost 5 bases.

This clonotype turned up a few times. This CDR3 is CASSPTGPYNEQFF. Written as DNA, the CDR3 is TGTGCCAGCAGCCCTACGGGGCCCTACAATGAGCAGTTCTTC. The chain has TRBV12-3 or TRBV12-4 and TRBJ2-1; perhaps D is TRBD1 or TRBD2 (5 bases each). V was pared by 6 bases and J by 2 bases, with 11 bases between. This CDR3 spans 14 amino acids.

This clonotype was recorded at least ten times. This chain links TRBV7-9 with TRBJ1-5; weak D call: TRBD1 (5 bases). This CDR3 is 12 amino acids long. Germline V CDR1 and CDR2: SEHNR, FQNEAQ (reference sequence). Trimming pared 5 bases from V and 7 bases from J, leaving 9 bases between. CDR3 coding DNA: TGTGCCAGCAGCCAAGGGGTCCAGCCCCAGCATTTT. Protein: CASSQGVQPQHF.